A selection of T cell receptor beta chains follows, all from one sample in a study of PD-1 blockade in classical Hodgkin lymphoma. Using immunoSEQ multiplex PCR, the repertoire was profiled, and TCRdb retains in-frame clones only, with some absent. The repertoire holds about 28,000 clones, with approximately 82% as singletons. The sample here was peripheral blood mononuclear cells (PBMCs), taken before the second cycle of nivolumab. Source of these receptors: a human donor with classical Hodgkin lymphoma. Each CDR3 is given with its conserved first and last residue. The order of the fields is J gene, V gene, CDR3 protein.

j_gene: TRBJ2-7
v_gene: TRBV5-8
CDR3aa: CASSFGAGGQSEQYF

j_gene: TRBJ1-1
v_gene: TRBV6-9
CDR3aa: CASSQTELNTEAFF

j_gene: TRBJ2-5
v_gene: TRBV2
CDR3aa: CASSGDGTSGTLFQETQYF

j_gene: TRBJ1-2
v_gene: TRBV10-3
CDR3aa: CAISPGTGGGYGYTF

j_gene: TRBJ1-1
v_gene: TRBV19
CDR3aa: CASFTGGAPTEAFF

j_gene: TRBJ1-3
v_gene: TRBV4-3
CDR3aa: CASSQDYRGNTIYF

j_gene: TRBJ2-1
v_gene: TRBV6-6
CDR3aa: CASSYSPDQAYNEQFF

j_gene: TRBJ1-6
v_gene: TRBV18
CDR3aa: CASSLQFNSPLHF

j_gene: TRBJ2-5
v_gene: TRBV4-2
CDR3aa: CASSQERGQETQYF

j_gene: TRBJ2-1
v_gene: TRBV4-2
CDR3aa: CASSPTIAGVGNEQFF